These T cell receptor beta chains were read from a single sample in a study of response to subunit inactivated influenza vaccine. TCRdb reprocessed the RT-PCR reads with MiXCR, giving one entry per CDR3 protein. The table records about 500,000 distinct CDR3 sequences, about an eighth of them present only once. The starting material was PBMCs from blood, obtained roughly 46 days after vaccination. These receptor sequences come from a man over 45 who received an inactivated influenza vaccine. CDR3s include the opening cysteine and the closing phenylalanine or tryptophan. The D gene is left open where the match is weak. Rows give clone size only sometimes, using once, few, many, or a class for an expanded clone.

J,V,size,D,DNA,CDR3
TRBJ1-1,TRBV6-1,few,TRBD1,TGTGCCAGCAGTGCCCGGGACAGGGAGGGAGACACTGAAGCTTTCTTT,CASSARDREGDTEAFF
TRBJ2-7,TRBV6-1,many,.,TGTGCCAGCAGCCCCCTGGGACGTAGCTCCTACGAGCAGTACTTC,CASSPLGRSSYEQYF
TRBJ2-5,TRBV2,few,.,TGTGCCAGCAGTGGTCTGGGGGAGACCCAGTACTTC,CASSGLGETQYF
TRBJ1-2,TRBV10-2,few,TRBD1,TGCGCCAGCAGTGACGGCGACAGGGGTGGCTACACCTTC,CASSDGDRGGYTF
TRBJ2-2,TRBV7-2,few,.,TGTGCCAGCAGCCCCCGACGGAGGGGAGGGGAGCTGTTTTTT,CASSPRRRGGELFF
TRBJ2-1,TRBV6-5,few,TRBD2,TGTGCCAGCAGTTGGGGCGGGGGGGCTTTTAATGAGCAGTTCTTC,CASSWGGGAFNEQFF
TRBJ2-1,TRBV6-2/TRBV6-3,.,.,TGTGCCAGCAGTTACCAGCGGCCCAATGAGCAGTTCTTC,CASSYQRPNEQFF
TRBJ2-3,TRBV9,few,.,TGTGCCAGCAGCGTAAGAGGGGTTAAAGATACGCAGTATTTT,CASSVRGVKDTQYF
TRBJ2-5,TRBV12-3/TRBV12-4,.,.,TGTGCCAGCAGCCCATGGTCGGGGGCCCAAGTTGAGACCCAGTACTTC,CASSPWSGAQVETQYF
TRBJ1-1,TRBV6-2/TRBV6-3,few,.,TGTGCCAGCAGGGATACTGGGTTTGAAGCTTTCTTT,CASRDTGFEAFF
TRBJ2-5,TRBV24-1,few,TRBD1,TGTGCCACCTCATGGACAGGGGCCCACCAAGAGACCCAGTACTTC,CATSWTGAHQETQYF
TRBJ1-4,TRBV7-2,.,.,TGTGCCAGCAGCTCCGGGCCGGCGAATGAAAAACTGTTTTTT,CASSSGPANEKLFF
TRBJ2-1,TRBV14,few,TRBD1,TGTGCCAGCAGCCAGAGGGACAGGGGGCCGGCCCACTCCTACAATGAGCAGTTCTTC,CASSQRDRGPAHSYNEQFF
TRBJ1-3,TRBV4-2,few,.,TGTGCCAGCAGCCACCGGGCCGGGGTCGCAACTGGAAACACCATATATTTT,CASSHRAGVATGNTIYF
TRBJ2-3,TRBV12-3/TRBV12-4,few,TRBD1,TGTGCCAGCACCTCTTGGGAACCGGGACAGGGAAAGAGGGATACGCAGTATTTT,CASTSWEPGQGKRDTQYF
TRBJ2-3,TRBV7-9,few,.,TGTGCCAGCAGCTTAGAGGCAGGGAGCACAGATACGCAGTATTTT,CASSLEAGSTDTQYF
TRBJ2-1,TRBV5-6,.,.,TGTGCCAGCAGCGCCGGGACCGGGAATGAGCAGTTCTTC,CASSAGTGNEQFF